This TCR beta chain was identified in a study of T-cell memory formation after mild COVID-19. The length of the CDR3 is 14 residues. CDR1 MGHRA and CDR2 YSYEKL come from the germline V gene. V gave up 9 bases and J gave up 5 bases; unmatched junction bases: 12. TCRdb re-called the 5' RACE reads through MiXCR, storing one row per CDR3 protein. This table holds approximately 340,000 distinct CDR3 sequences, over 10% found once. The sequencing input was PBMCs or a T cell subset sorted from them (not recorded which). This chain joins TRBV4-1 and TRBJ2-7; 8 nucleotides agree with TRBD2. This clonotype originated in a man between 18 and 35 years old who had mild COVID-19 (a few samples of this study predate the infection). Cell type and time point are not known. Written as DNA, the CDR3 is TGCGCCAGACGCCGGGGGGGGGCGGGCCACGAGCAGTACTTC. Encoded protein: CARRRGGAGHEQYF.